The entry below describes one T cell receptor beta chain. The antigen remains undetermined. The data are from a study of cytomegalovirus exposure and HLA in healthy donors. The study's findings and limits: There were some public TCRs occurring in many donors, but most TCR sequences were rare.

It was with 60 Vbeta and 13 Jbeta primers that the PCR ran. Sequencing was performed with immunoSEQ multiplex PCR; in TCRdb, only in-frame clones are kept and a portion is missing. This sample carries approximately 140,000 clones, 70% to 80% of them seen once, and the ten largest clones take approximately 3.7%. This CDR3 region has 14 residues. V dropped 5 bases and J dropped 6; count of bases not matched to a gene: 7. CDR1 MNHEY and CDR2 SMNVEV come from the germline V gene (reference sequence). J is TRBJ1-2 and V is TRBV27; 9 bases match TRBD1. The receptor was derived from a human donor in good health. The sequenced sample was PBMCs. This chain's CDR3 is CASSLQGAVDGYTF. CDR3 sequence (DNA): TGTGCCAGCAGTCTACAGGGGGCGGTCGATGGCTACACCTTC.